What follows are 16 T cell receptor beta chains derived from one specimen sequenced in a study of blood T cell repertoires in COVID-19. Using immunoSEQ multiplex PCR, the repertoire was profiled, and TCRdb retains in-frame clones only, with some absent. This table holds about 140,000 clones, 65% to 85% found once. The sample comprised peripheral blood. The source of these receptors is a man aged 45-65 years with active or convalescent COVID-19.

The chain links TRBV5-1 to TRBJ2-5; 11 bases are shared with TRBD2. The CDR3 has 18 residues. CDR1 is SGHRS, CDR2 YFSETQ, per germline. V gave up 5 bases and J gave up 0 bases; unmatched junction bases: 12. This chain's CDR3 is CASSRGASGRRYQETQYF. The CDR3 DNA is TGCGCCAGCAGTAGGGGGGCTAGCGGGAGGAGGTACCAAGAGACCCAGTACTTC.

In DNA form, the CDR3 reads TGTGCCAGCATAGGGGCGGGACAGGCGCAGTATTTT. It is translated as CASIGAGQAQYF. The rearrangement uses TRBV27 and TRBJ2-3, with 8 bases lining up with TRBD1. J was trimmed by 10 bases and V by 7 bases; bases with no gene match: 7. The CDR3 sequence is 12 residues long. Looked up from germline, CDR1 is MNHEY and CDR2 is SMNVEV (reference sequence).

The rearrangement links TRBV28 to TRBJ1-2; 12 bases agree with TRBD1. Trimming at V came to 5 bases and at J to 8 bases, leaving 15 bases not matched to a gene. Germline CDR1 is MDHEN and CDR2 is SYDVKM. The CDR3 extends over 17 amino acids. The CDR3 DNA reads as TGTGCCAGCAGTCCATTCGGGACAGGGGGCCGAGTAGGCGGCTACACCTTC. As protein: CASSPFGTGGRVGGYTF.

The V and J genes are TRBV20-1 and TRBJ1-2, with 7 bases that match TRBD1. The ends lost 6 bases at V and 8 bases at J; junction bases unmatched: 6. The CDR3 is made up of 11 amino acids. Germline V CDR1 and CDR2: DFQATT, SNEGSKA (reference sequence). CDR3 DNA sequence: TGCAGTGCCCGACAGGGACAAGGCTACACCTTC. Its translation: CSARQGQGYTF.

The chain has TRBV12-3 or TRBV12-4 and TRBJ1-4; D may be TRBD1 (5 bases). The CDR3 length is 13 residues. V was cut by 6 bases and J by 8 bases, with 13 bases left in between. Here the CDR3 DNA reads TGTGCCAGCAGCCTCGACAGAAGCGAAAAACTGTTTTTT. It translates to CASSLDRSEKLFF.

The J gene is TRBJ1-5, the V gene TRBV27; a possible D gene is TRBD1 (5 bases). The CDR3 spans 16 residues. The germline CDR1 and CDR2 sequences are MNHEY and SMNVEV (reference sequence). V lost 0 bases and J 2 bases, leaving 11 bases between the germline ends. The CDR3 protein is CASSLSGGARNQPQHF. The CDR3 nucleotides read TGTGCCAGCAGTTTATCAGGAGGGGCGCGCAATCAGCCCCAGCATTTT.

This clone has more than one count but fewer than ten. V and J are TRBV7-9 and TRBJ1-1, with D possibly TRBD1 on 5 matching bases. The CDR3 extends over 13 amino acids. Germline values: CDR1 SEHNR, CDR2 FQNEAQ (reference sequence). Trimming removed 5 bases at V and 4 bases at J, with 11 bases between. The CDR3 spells CASSAGRATEAFF. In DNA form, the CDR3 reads TGTGCCAGCAGCGCAGGGAGGGCCACTGAAGCTTTCTTT.

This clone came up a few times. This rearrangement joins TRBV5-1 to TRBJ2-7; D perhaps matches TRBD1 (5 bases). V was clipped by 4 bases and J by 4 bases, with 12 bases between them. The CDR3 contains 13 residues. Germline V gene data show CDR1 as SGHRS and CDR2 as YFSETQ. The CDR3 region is CASSLRAGYEQYF. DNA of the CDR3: TGCGCCAGCAGCCTACGGGCAGGGTACGAGCAGTACTTC.

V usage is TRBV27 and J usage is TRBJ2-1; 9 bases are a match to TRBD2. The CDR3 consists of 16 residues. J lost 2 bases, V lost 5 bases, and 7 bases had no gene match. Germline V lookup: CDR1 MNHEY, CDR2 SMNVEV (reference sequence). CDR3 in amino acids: CASSTTLAGAYNEQFF. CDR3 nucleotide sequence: TGTGCCAGCAGTACTACATTAGCGGGAGCCTACAATGAGCAGTTCTTC.

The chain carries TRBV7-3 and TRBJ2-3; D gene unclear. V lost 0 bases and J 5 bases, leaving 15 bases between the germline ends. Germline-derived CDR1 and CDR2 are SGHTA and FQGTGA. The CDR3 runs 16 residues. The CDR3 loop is CASSLTGWVAGDTQYF. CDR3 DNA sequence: TGTGCCAGCAGCTTAACGGGTTGGGTAGCCGGAGATACGCAGTATTTT.

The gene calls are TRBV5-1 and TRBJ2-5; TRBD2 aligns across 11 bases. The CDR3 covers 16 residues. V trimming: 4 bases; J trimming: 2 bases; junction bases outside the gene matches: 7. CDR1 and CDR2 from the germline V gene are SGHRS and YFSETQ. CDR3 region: CASSPTLAGEQETQYF. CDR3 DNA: TGCGCCAGCAGCCCTACACTAGCGGGAGAACAAGAGACCCAGTACTTC. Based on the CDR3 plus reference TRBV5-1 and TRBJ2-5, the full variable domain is KAGVTQTPRYLIKTRGQQVTLSCSPISGHRSVSWYQQTPGQGLQFLFEYFSETQRNKGNFPGRFSGRQFSNSRSEMNVSTLELGDSALYLCASSPTLAGEQETQYFGPGTRLLVL.

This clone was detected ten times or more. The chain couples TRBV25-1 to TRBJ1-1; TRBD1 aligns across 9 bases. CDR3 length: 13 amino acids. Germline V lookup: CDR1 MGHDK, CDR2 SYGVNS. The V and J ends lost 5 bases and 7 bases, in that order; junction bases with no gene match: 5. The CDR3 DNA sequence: TGTGCCAGCAGTCAAACAGGGGGCATTGAAGCTTTCTTT. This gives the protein CASSQTGGIEAFF.

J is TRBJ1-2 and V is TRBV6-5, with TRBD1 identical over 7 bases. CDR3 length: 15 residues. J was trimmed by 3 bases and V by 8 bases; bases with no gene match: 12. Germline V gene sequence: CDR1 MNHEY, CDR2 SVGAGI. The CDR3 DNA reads TGTGCCAGCTCCATTAGGGGGCGAGAATACTATGGCTACACCTTC. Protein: CASSIRGREYYGYTF.

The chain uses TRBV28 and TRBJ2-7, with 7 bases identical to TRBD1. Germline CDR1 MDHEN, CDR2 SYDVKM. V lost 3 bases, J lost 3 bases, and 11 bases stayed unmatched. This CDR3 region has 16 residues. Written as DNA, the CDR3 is TGTGCCAGCAGTTTCGGGAAACCGGGACAGCACTACGAGCAGTACTTC. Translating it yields CASSFGKPGQHYEQYF.

CDR3 amino acids: CAIRDRLSYEQYF. DNA of the CDR3: TGTGCCATTCGGGACAGGTTGTCCTACGAGCAGTACTTC. The chain is built from TRBV10-3 and TRBJ2-7; 8 bases align to TRBD1. The CDR3 has 13 amino acids. The ends lost 9 bases at V and 1 base at J; junction bases unmatched: 5. The germline V gene encodes CDR1 ENHRY and CDR2 SYGVKD.

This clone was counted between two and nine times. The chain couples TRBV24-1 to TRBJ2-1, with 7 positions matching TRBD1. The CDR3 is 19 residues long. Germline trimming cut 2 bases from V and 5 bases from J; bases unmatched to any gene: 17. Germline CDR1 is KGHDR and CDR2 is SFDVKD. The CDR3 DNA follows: TGTGCCACCAGTGATTGGACAGGCCCCCAGCGAGGGGGTAACAATGAGCAGTTCTTC. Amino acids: CATSDWTGPQRGGNNEQFF.